The rows below give T cell receptor beta chains drawn from one sample of a study of cytomegalovirus exposure and HLA in healthy donors. Clones were sequenced by immunoSEQ multiplex PCR, and TCRdb holds only the in-frame ones, with some missing. This sample has about 200,000 clones, with more than 75% found just once. The sequencing sample was made of PBMCs. The receptors were gathered from a woman between 18 and 29 years old in good health and CMV-seropositive. Both conserved end residues are part of each CDR3. Fields, in order: J gene, clone size, D gene, V gene, CDR3 protein, CDR3 DNA. D genes are given only for firm matches. Clone size is stated in some rows and not others, as once, few, many or a class when expanded.

j_gene: TRBJ1-5; abundance: NA; d_gene: NA; v_gene: TRBV6-5; CDR3aa: CASSYSGPYSNQPQHF; CDR3nt: TGTGCCAGCAGTTACTCTGGTCCCTATAGCAATCAGCCCCAGCATTTT
j_gene: TRBJ2-7; abundance: NA; d_gene: NA; v_gene: TRBV5-1; CDR3aa: CASSLKSYLPLHEQYF; CDR3nt: TGCGCCAGCAGCTTGAAGAGCTACCTACCTCTACACGAGCAGTACTTC
j_gene: TRBJ2-1; abundance: NA; d_gene: TRBD1; v_gene: TRBV27; CDR3aa: CASSFRPDRGRDEQFF; CDR3nt: TGTGCCAGCAGTTTTAGACCGGACAGGGGGCGAGATGAGCAGTTCTTC
j_gene: TRBJ2-7; abundance: NA; d_gene: TRBD2; v_gene: TRBV19; CDR3aa: CASSLASGYYEQYF; CDR3nt: TGTGCCAGTAGCCTTGCTAGCGGGTACTACGAGCAGTACTTC
j_gene: TRBJ1-1; abundance: NA; d_gene: NA; v_gene: TRBV28; CDR3aa: CASSTPPVGTEAFF; CDR3nt: TGTGCCAGCAGTACTCCCCCGGTCGGCACTGAAGCTTTCTTT
j_gene: TRBJ1-4; abundance: NA; d_gene: TRBD1; v_gene: TRBV28; CDR3aa: CASSHPDRAREKLFF; CDR3nt: TGTGCCAGCAGTCACCCCGACAGGGCGCGTGAAAAACTGTTTTTT
j_gene: TRBJ2-7; abundance: NA; d_gene: TRBD1; v_gene: TRBV28; CDR3aa: CASSPGQGTTYEQYF; CDR3nt: TGTGCCAGCAGTCCCGGACAGGGGACTACCTACGAGCAGTACTTC
j_gene: TRBJ2-7; abundance: NA; d_gene: NA; v_gene: TRBV27; CDR3aa: CASSPSTWWEISYEQYF; CDR3nt: TGTGCCAGCAGTCCCAGTACGTGGTGGGAGATTTCCTACGAGCAGTACTTC
j_gene: TRBJ2-1; abundance: NA; d_gene: TRBD2; v_gene: TRBV30; CDR3aa: CAWGPSGRHNEQFF; CDR3nt: TGTGCCTGGGGCCCTAGCGGGAGGCACAATGAGCAGTTCTTC
j_gene: TRBJ2-7; abundance: NA; d_gene: TRBD1; v_gene: TRBV5-1; CDR3aa: CASRRGGQGPSEQYF; CDR3nt: TGCGCCAGCAGGAGGGGGGGACAGGGACCCTCCGAGCAGTACTTC
j_gene: TRBJ1-1; abundance: NA; d_gene: TRBD1; v_gene: TRBV9; CDR3aa: CASSVATLTGGLGSTEAFF; CDR3nt: TGTGCCAGCAGCGTCGCCACCTTAACAGGGGGCTTAGGAAGCACTGAAGCTTTCTTT
j_gene: TRBJ2-2; abundance: NA; d_gene: TRBD1; v_gene: TRBV27; CDR3aa: CASSLLGQGSTGELFF; CDR3nt: TGTGCCAGCAGTTTATTGGGACAGGGGAGCACCGGGGAGCTGTTTTTT
j_gene: TRBJ2-2; abundance: NA; d_gene: TRBD2; v_gene: TRBV9; CDR3aa: CASSALAGANGELFF; CDR3nt: TGTGCCAGCAGCGCCCTAGCGGGAGCGAACGGGGAGCTGTTTTTT
j_gene: TRBJ2-5; abundance: NA; d_gene: TRBD2; v_gene: TRBV6-1; CDR3aa: CASRIAGGETQYF; CDR3nt: TGTGCCAGCAGGATAGCGGGAGGAGAGACCCAGTACTTC
j_gene: TRBJ2-2; abundance: once; d_gene: NA; v_gene: TRBV30; CDR3aa: CAWSVRSGELFF; CDR3nt: TGTGCCTGGAGTGTACGGTCCGGGGAGCTGTTTTTT
j_gene: TRBJ2-1; abundance: NA; d_gene: NA; v_gene: TRBV29-1; CDR3aa: CSVPGEQFF; CDR3nt: TGCAGCGTTCCGGGTGAGCAGTTCTTC
j_gene: TRBJ2-7; abundance: NA; d_gene: TRBD2; v_gene: TRBV9; CDR3aa: CASSVGGGNYEQYF; CDR3nt: TGTGCCAGCAGCGTAGGCGGGGGAAACTACGAGCAGTACTTC
j_gene: TRBJ2-5; abundance: NA; d_gene: NA; v_gene: TRBV6-6; CDR3aa: CASTSVRQETQYF; CDR3nt: TGTGCCAGCACCTCAGTTCGACAAGAGACCCAGTACTTC
j_gene: TRBJ2-7; abundance: NA; d_gene: TRBD2; v_gene: TRBV5-8; CDR3aa: CASSPGGFNEQYF; CDR3nt: TGTGCCAGCAGCCCGGGGGGTTTCAACGAGCAGTACTTC
j_gene: TRBJ2-7; abundance: NA; d_gene: NA; v_gene: TRBV9; CDR3aa: CASSVGGGIYEQYF; CDR3nt: TGTGCCAGCAGCGTAGGGGGGGGCATCTACGAGCAGTACTTC
j_gene: TRBJ2-3; abundance: NA; d_gene: NA; v_gene: TRBV7-8; CDR3aa: CASSPGGASGSTDTQYF; CDR3nt: TGTGCCAGCAGTCCCGGAGGGGCCTCGGGGAGCACAGATACGCAGTATTTT
j_gene: TRBJ2-2; abundance: NA; d_gene: NA; v_gene: TRBV7-7; CDR3aa: CASSLEVALRGTGELFF; CDR3nt: TGTGCTAGCAGCTTAGAGGTGGCCCTTAGGGGCACCGGGGAGCTGTTTTTT
j_gene: TRBJ2-1; abundance: NA; d_gene: NA; v_gene: TRBV5-4; CDR3aa: CASSLGGDEQFF; CDR3nt: TGTGCCAGCAGCTTGGGCGGGGATGAGCAGTTCTTC
j_gene: TRBJ1-3; abundance: NA; d_gene: TRBD1; v_gene: TRBV7-9; CDR3aa: CASSLGTGSGNTIYF; CDR3nt: TGTGCCAGCAGCTTGGGGACAGGCTCTGGAAACACCATATATTTT
j_gene: TRBJ1-2; abundance: NA; d_gene: TRBD1; v_gene: TRBV5-1; CDR3aa: CASKGQGFSNYGYTF; CDR3nt: TGCGCCAGCAAGGGACAGGGTTTTTCTAACTATGGCTACACCTTC
j_gene: TRBJ2-1; abundance: NA; d_gene: NA; v_gene: TRBV7-6; CDR3aa: CASSLFSGSEQFF; CDR3nt: TGTGCCAGCAGCTTATTCAGCGGTTCCGAGCAGTTCTTC
j_gene: TRBJ1-1; abundance: NA; d_gene: NA; v_gene: TRBV10-1; CDR3aa: CASSATGKRAEAFF; CDR3nt: TGCGCCAGCAGTGCAACAGGGAAGAGGGCTGAAGCTTTCTTT
j_gene: TRBJ1-2; abundance: NA; d_gene: TRBD1; v_gene: TRBV28; CDR3aa: CASSLEPGQGVEGYTF; CDR3nt: TGTGCCAGCAGTTTAGAGCCAGGACAGGGGGTTGAGGGCTACACCTTC
j_gene: TRBJ2-3; abundance: NA; d_gene: NA; v_gene: TRBV10-1; CDR3aa: CASSEGGGTQYF; CDR3nt: TGCGCCAGCAGTGAGGGGGGCGGTACGCAGTATTTT
j_gene: TRBJ1-3; abundance: NA; d_gene: NA; v_gene: TRBV9; CDR3aa: CASGDSGNTIYF; CDR3nt: TGTGCCAGCGGTGACAGCGGAAACACCATATATTTT
j_gene: TRBJ2-1; abundance: once; d_gene: NA; v_gene: TRBV27; CDR3aa: CASSLGQDNEQFF; CDR3nt: TGTGCCAGCAGTTTAGGCCAGGACAATGAGCAGTTCTTC
j_gene: TRBJ1-2; abundance: NA; d_gene: NA; v_gene: TRBV6-5; CDR3aa: CASHRTAEDGYTF; CDR3nt: TGTGCCAGCCATAGGACAGCTGAGGATGGCTACACCTTC
j_gene: TRBJ1-3; abundance: NA; d_gene: NA; v_gene: TRBV5-4; CDR3aa: CASSLGVPGNTIYF; CDR3nt: TGTGCCAGCAGCTTGGGAGTACCTGGAAACACCATATATTTT
j_gene: TRBJ1-1; abundance: NA; d_gene: NA; v_gene: TRBV7-9; CDR3aa: CASSFTTGLTEAFF; CDR3nt: TGTGCCAGCAGCTTCACAACAGGGCTCACTGAAGCTTTCTTT
j_gene: TRBJ1-1; abundance: NA; d_gene: NA; v_gene: TRBV2; CDR3aa: CASSIDTEAEAFF; CDR3nt: TGTGCCAGCAGTATAGACACTGAAGCTGAAGCTTTCTTT
j_gene: TRBJ2-3; abundance: NA; d_gene: NA; v_gene: TRBV28; CDR3aa: CASSDRSFTDTQYF; CDR3nt: TGTGCCAGTTCAGACAGATCCTTCACAGATACGCAGTATTTT
j_gene: TRBJ1-2; abundance: few; d_gene: TRBD1; v_gene: TRBV7-9; CDR3aa: CASSLGDRVYDGYTF; CDR3nt: TGTGCCAGCAGCTTAGGCGACAGGGTATACGATGGCTACACCTTC
j_gene: TRBJ1-1; abundance: NA; d_gene: TRBD1; v_gene: TRBV9; CDR3aa: CASSASTGSGTEAFF; CDR3nt: TGTGCCAGCAGCGCCTCGACAGGGAGTGGGACTGAAGCTTTCTTT
j_gene: TRBJ2-7; abundance: NA; d_gene: NA; v_gene: TRBV29-1; CDR3aa: CSVTGVGGMSYEQYF; CDR3nt: TGCAGCGTTACCGGGGTAGGGGGAATGTCCTACGAGCAGTACTTC
j_gene: TRBJ1-4; abundance: NA; d_gene: NA; v_gene: TRBV30; CDR3aa: CAWSTGLQAGEKLFF; CDR3nt: TGTGCCTGGAGTACGGGACTCCAAGCTGGTGAAAAACTGTTTTTT
j_gene: TRBJ1-1; abundance: NA; d_gene: NA; v_gene: TRBV5-1; CDR3aa: CASSPLVDMNTEAFF; CDR3nt: TGCGCCAGCAGCCCCTTAGTAGACATGAACACTGAAGCTTTCTTT
j_gene: TRBJ2-1; abundance: once; d_gene: TRBD2; v_gene: TRBV10-1; CDR3aa: CASSESPGTSGRGNEQFF; CDR3nt: TGCGCCAGCAGTGAGTCCCCCGGGACTAGCGGGAGAGGCAATGAGCAGTTCTTC
j_gene: TRBJ2-5; abundance: NA; d_gene: NA; v_gene: TRBV27; CDR3aa: CASSRLNQETQYF; CDR3nt: TGTGCCAGCAGTCGACTAAACCAAGAGACCCAGTACTTC
j_gene: TRBJ2-2; abundance: NA; d_gene: TRBD2; v_gene: TRBV9; CDR3aa: CASSSAGTSEYTGELFF; CDR3nt: TGTGCCAGCAGCTCCGCCGGGACTAGCGAATACACCGGGGAGCTGTTTTTT
j_gene: TRBJ1-3; abundance: NA; d_gene: TRBD1; v_gene: TRBV10-2; CDR3aa: CASRAGTGGGGNTIYF; CDR3nt: TGCGCCAGCAGAGCCGGGACAGGGGGCGGTGGAAACACCATATATTTT
j_gene: TRBJ1-5; abundance: NA; d_gene: NA; v_gene: TRBV28; CDR3aa: CASSLWKGNQPQHF; CDR3nt: TGTGCCAGCAGTTTATGGAAGGGGAACCAGCCCCAGCATTTT
j_gene: TRBJ2-5; abundance: NA; d_gene: NA; v_gene: TRBV12-2; CDR3aa: CASRLATWTEETQYF; CDR3nt: TGTGCAAGTCGCTTAGCAACTTGGACAGAAGAGACCCAGTACTTC
j_gene: TRBJ2-4; abundance: once; d_gene: NA; v_gene: TRBV28; CDR3aa: CASRPAGSAKNIQYF; CDR3nt: TGTGCCAGCAGACCGGCAGGGTCTGCCAAAAACATTCAGTACTTC
j_gene: TRBJ2-1; abundance: NA; d_gene: TRBD1; v_gene: TRBV27; CDR3aa: CASSLRRLGTGGNYNEQFF; CDR3nt: TGTGCCAGCAGTTTGCGCCGTCTGGGGACAGGGGGCAACTACAATGAGCAGTTCTTC
j_gene: TRBJ2-3; abundance: NA; d_gene: TRBD2; v_gene: TRBV4-1; CDR3aa: CASSQRLAGTEQDTQYF; CDR3nt: TGCGCCAGCAGCCAGAGACTAGCGGGGACCGAACAAGATACGCAGTATTTT
j_gene: TRBJ2-3; abundance: NA; d_gene: TRBD2; v_gene: TRBV30; CDR3aa: CAWSTSGFTQYF; CDR3nt: TGTGCCTGGAGTACTAGCGGTTTTACGCAGTATTTT
j_gene: TRBJ2-1; abundance: once; d_gene: TRBD2; v_gene: TRBV5-6; CDR3aa: CASSWGLAGGRQFF; CDR3nt: TGTGCCAGCAGCTGGGGACTAGCGGGGGGGAGGCAGTTCTTC
j_gene: TRBJ1-2; abundance: NA; d_gene: NA; v_gene: TRBV14; CDR3aa: CASSSGWGYTF; CDR3nt: TGTGCCAGCAGCTCAGGATGGGGCTACACCTTC
j_gene: TRBJ2-7; abundance: NA; d_gene: NA; v_gene: TRBV4-2; CDR3aa: CASSQRHRDYEQYF; CDR3nt: TGTGCCAGCAGCCAACGACACAGGGACTACGAGCAGTACTTC
j_gene: TRBJ1-1; abundance: few; d_gene: TRBD1; v_gene: TRBV6-6; CDR3aa: CASGTAEAFF; CDR3nt: TGTGCCAGCGGGACAGCTGAAGCTTTCTTT